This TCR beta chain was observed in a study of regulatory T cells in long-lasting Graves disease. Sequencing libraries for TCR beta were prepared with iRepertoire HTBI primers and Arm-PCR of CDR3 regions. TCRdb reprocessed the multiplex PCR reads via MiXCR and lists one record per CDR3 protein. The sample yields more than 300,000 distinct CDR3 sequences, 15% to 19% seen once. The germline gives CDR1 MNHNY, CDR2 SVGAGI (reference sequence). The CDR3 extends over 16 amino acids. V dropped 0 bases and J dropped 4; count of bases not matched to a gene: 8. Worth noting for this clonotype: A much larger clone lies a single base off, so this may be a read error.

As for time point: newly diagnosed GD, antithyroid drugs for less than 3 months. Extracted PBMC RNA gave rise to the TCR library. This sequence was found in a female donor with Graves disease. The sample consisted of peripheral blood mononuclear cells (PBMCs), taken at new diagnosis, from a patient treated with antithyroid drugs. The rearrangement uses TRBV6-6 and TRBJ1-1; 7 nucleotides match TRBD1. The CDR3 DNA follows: TGTGCCAGCAGTTACTCGGCAGGGGGTAGGAGCACTGAAGCTTTCTTT. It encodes CASSYSAGGRSTEAFF.